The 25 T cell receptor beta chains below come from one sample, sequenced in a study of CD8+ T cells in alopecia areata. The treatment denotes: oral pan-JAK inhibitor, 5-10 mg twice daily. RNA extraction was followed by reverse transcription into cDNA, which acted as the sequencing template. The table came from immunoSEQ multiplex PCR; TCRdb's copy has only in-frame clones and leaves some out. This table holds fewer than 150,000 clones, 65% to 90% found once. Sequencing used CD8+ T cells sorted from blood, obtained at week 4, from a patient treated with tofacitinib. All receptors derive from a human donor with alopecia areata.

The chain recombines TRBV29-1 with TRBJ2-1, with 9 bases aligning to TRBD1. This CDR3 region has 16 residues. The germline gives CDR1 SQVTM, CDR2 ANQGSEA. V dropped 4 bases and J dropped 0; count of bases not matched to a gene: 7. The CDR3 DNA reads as TGCAGCGTTGTACAGGGGGCTTTTGCCTCCTACAATGAGCAGTTCTTC. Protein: CSVVQGAFASYNEQFF.

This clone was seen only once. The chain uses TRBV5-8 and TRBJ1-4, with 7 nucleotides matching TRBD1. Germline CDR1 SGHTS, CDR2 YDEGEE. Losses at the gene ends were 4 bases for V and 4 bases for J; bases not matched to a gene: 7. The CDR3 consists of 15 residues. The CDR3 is CASSVGTANNEKLFF. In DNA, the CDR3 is TGTGCCAGCAGCGTCGGGACAGCTAATAATGAAAAACTGTTTTTT.

The CDR3 is CASSRDEKLFF. In DNA, the CDR3 is TGTGCCAGCAGCCGGGATGAAAAACTGTTTTTT. The rearrangement uses TRBV7-9 and TRBJ1-4, with D unresolved. Trimming removed 5 bases from V and 6 bases from J, with 4 bases in between. Germline CDR1 and CDR2: SEHNR and FQNEAQ (reference sequence). CDR3 length: 11 amino acids.

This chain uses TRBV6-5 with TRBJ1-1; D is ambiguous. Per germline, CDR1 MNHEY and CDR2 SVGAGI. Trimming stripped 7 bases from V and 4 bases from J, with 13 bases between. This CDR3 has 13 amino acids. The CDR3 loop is CASTQGPGTEAFF. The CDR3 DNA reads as TGTGCCAGCACCCAAGGTCCGGGCACTGAAGCTTTCTTT.

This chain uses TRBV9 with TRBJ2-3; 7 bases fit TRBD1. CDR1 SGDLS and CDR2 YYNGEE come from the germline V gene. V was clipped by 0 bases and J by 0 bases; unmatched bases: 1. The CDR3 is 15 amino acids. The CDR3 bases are TGTGCCAGCAGCGTAGAGGGGGCTAGCACAGATACGCAGTATTTT. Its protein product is CASSVEGASTDTQYF.

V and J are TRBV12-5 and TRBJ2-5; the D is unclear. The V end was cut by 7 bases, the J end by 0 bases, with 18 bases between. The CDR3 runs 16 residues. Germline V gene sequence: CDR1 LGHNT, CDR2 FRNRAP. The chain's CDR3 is CASAAPEQMYQETQYF. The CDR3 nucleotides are TGTGCTAGTGCCGCCCCTGAGCAGATGTACCAAGAGACCCAGTACTTC.

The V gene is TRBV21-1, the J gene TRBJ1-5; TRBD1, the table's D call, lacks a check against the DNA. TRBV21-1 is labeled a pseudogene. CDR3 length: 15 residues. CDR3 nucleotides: TGTGCCAGCAGCATAACGACAGGGGAGGATCAGCCCCAGCATTTT. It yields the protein CASSITTGEDQPQHF.

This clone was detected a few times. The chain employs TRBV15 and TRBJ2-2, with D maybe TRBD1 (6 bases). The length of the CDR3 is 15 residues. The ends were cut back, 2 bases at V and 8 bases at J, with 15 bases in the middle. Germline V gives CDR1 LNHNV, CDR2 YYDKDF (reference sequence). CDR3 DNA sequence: TGTGCCACCAGCAGACGCGTCAGGGGAAGTGGGGAGCTGTTTTTT. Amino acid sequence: CATSRRVRGSGELFF.

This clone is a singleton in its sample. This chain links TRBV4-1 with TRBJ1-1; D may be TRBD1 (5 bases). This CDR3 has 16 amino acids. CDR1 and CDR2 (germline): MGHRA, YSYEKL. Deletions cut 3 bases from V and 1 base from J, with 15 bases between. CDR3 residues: CASSHRIGQQNTEAFF. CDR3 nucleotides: TGCGCCAGCAGCCATCGCATCGGACAACAGAACACTGAAGCTTTCTTT.

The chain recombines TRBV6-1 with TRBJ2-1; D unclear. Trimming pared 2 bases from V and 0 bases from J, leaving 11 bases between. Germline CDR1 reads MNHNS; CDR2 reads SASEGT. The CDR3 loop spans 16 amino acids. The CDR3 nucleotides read TGTGCCAGCAGTGAAAGTGGGGATAGCTCCTACAATGAGCAGTTCTTC. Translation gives CASSESGDSSYNEQFF.

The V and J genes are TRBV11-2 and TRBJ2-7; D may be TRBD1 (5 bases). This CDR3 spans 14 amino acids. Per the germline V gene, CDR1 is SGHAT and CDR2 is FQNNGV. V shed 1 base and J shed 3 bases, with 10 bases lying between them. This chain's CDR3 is CASSLAATDYEQYF. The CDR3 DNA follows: TGTGCCAGCAGCTTAGCTGCGACAGACTACGAGCAGTACTTC.

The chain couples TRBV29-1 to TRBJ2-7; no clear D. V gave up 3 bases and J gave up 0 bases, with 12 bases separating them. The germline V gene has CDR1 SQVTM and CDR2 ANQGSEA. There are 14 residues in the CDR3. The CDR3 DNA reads TGCAGCGTTGAGGATCAGGTAGACTCCTACGAGCAGTACTTC. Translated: CSVEDQVDSYEQYF.

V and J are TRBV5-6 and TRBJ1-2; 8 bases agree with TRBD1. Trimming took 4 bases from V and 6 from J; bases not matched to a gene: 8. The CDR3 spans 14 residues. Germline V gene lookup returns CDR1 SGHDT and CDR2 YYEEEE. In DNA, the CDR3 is TGTGCCAGCAGCATTCAGGGGGCGCGGCATGGCTACACCTTC. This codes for CASSIQGARHGYTF. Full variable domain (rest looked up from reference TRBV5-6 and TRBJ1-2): DAGVTQSPTHLIKTRGQQVTLRCSPKSGHDTVSWYQQALGQGPQFIFQYYEEEERQRGNFPDRFSGHQFPNYSSELNVNALLLGDSALYLCASSIQGARHGYTFGSGTRLTVV.

The CDR3 region has the DNA TGTGCCAGCAGCCATTGGACTAGCGGGGCGATCGGGAATGAGCAGTTCTTC. Protein: CASSHWTSGAIGNEQFF. The genes are TRBV13 and TRBJ2-1, with TRBD2 matching 12 bases. Germline V CDR1 and CDR2: PRHDT, FYEKMQ (reference sequence). The V and J ends lost 5 bases and 7 bases, in that order; junction bases with no gene match: 12. The CDR3 consists of 17 residues.

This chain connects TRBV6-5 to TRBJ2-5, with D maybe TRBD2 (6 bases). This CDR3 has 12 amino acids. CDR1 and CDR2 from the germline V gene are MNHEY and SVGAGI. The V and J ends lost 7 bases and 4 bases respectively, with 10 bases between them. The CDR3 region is CASTGLGETQYF. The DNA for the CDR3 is TGTGCCAGCACGGGACTTGGAGAGACCCAGTACTTC.

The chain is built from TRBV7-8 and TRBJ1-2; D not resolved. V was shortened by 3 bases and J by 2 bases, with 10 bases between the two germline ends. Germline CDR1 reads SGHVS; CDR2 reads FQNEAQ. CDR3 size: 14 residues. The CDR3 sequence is CASSFGAANYGYTF. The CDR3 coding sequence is TGTGCCAGCAGCTTCGGCGCAGCCAACTATGGCTACACCTTC.

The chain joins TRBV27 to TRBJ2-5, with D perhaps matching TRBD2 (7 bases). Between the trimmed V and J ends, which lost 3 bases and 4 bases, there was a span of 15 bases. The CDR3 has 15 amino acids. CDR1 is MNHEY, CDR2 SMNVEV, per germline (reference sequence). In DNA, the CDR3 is TGTGCCAGCAGTTTTGGAGGGGGGGCCTCAGAGACCCAGTACTTC. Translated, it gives CASSFGGGASETQYF.

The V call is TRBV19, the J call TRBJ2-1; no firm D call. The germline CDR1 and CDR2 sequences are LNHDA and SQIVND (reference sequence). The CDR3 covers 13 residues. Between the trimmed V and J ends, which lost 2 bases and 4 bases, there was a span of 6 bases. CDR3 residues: CASSISGYNEQFF. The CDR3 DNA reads TGTGCCAGTAGTATATCCGGGTACAATGAGCAGTTCTTC.

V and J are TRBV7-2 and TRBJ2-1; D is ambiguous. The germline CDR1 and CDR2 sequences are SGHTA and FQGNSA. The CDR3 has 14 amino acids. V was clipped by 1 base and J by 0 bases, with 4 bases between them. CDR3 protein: CASSLGSSYNEQFF. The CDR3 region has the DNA TGTGCCAGCAGCTTAGGCTCCTCCTACAATGAGCAGTTCTTC.

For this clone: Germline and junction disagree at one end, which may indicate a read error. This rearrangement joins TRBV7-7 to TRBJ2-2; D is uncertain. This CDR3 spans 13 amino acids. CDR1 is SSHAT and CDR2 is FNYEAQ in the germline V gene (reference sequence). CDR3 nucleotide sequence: TGTGCTAGCAGCCCTGGGGTCACCGGGGAGCTGTTTTTT. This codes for CASSPGVTGELFF.

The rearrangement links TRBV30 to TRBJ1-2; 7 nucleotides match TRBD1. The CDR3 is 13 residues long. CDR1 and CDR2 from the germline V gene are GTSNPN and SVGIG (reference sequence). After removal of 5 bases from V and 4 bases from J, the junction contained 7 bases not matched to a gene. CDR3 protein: CAWAGGVGYGYTF. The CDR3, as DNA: TGTGCCTGGGCAGGGGGGGTCGGCTATGGCTACACCTTC.

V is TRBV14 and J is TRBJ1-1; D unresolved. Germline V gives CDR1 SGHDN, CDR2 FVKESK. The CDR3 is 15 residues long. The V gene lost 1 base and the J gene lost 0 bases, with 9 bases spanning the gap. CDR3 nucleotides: TGTGCCAGCAGCCAAGTACACGGAATGAACACTGAAGCTTTCTTT. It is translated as CASSQVHGMNTEAFF.

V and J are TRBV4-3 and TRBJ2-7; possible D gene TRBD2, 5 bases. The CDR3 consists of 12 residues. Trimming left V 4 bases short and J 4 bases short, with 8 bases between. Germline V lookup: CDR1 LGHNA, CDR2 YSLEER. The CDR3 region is CASSPDSYEQYF. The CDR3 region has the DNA TGCGCCAGCAGCCCGGACTCATACGAGCAGTACTTC.

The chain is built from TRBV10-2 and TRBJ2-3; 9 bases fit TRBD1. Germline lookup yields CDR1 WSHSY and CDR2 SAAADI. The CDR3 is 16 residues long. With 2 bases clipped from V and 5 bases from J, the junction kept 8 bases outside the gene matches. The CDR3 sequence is CASSEHRGRSKDTQYF. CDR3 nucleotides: TGCGCCAGCAGTGAGCACAGGGGGCGAAGTAAAGATACGCAGTATTTT.

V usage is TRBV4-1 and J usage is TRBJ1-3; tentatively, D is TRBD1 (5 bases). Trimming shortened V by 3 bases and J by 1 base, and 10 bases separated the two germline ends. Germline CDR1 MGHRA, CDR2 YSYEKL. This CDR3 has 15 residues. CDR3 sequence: CASSHPAGSGNTIYF. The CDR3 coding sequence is TGCGCCAGCAGCCACCCGGCAGGGTCTGGAAACACCATATATTTT.